This T cell receptor (beta chain) was obtained from a study of cytomegalovirus exposure and HLA in healthy donors. General observations from the study: Prior analysis indicated that the majority of TCR beta V segments exhibited productivity approximately 87% or approximately 30% of the time.

The V and J ends lost 4 bases and 8 bases, in that order; junction bases with no gene match: 2. CDR3 length: 13 residues. Germline loops: CDR1 LGHNA, CDR2 YNFKEQ. With respect to this clone: The antigen remains undetermined.

The PCR employed 60 Vbeta primers together with 13 Jbeta primers. Here immunoSEQ multiplex PCR was the method, and the copy in TCRdb shows in-frame clones only, minus some. The sample shows 100,000 to 150,000 clones, less than 85% of them seen only once. Sequenced: PBMCs. This TCR was recovered from a female donor in good health and CMV-seronegative. This chain joins TRBV4-2 and TRBJ2-1; 10 nucleotides align to TRBD2. CDR3 loop: CASSLLAGDEQFF. CDR3 DNA sequence: TGTGCCAGCAGCCTCCTAGCGGGGGATGAGCAGTTCTTC.